The rows below give T cell receptor beta chains drawn from one sample of a study of cytomegalovirus exposure and HLA in healthy donors. Produced via immunoSEQ multiplex PCR; TCRdb's table is partial and in-frame only. In total, the table holds some 75,000 clones. Sequenced sample: PBMCs. The source is a boy aged 5-17 years in good health and CMV-seronegative. Both conserved end residues are part of each CDR3. Each record gives: V gene, D gene, J gene, CDR3 DNA, CDR3 protein. The D gene is left open where the match is weak.

TRBV2,TRBD2,TRBJ2-7,TGTGCCAGCAGTGAAGCGGCCAGGGACTACTACGAGTGGCAGTACTTC,CASSEAARDYYEWQYF
TRBV7-9,TRBD1,TRBJ2-4,TGTGCCAGCAGCACCACGCCTACAGGGGCCTTAGCCAAAAACATTCAGTACTTC,CASSTTPTGALAKNIQYF
TRBV5-1,NA,TRBJ2-2,TGCGCCAGCAGCCGACTTGAGGCCGGGGAGCTGTTTTTT,CASSRLEAGELFF
TRBV5-6,TRBD2,TRBJ2-3,TGTGCCAGCAGCTTGTCCGGGACTAGCGGAACAGATACGCAGTATTTT,CASSLSGTSGTDTQYF
TRBV29-1,NA,TRBJ2-3,TGCAGCGTTGAAGGAGAACAGGGACATAGCACAGATACGCAGTATTTT,CSVEGEQGHSTDTQYF
TRBV4-1,TRBD1,TRBJ2-7,TGCGCCAGCAGCCAAGAGACAGGGCCAGCCTACGAGCAGTACTTC,CASSQETGPAYEQYF
TRBV5-4,NA,TRBJ2-3,TGTGCCAGCAGCACGGAAAGGAGTACAGATACGCAGTATTTT,CASSTERSTDTQYF
TRBV7-6,NA,TRBJ1-2,TGTGCCAGCAGCCCGTCCTCGAACTATGGCTACACCTTC,CASSPSSNYGYTF
TRBV4-2,TRBD1,TRBJ2-5,TGTGCCAGCAGCCAAAGCTCCGGACAGGGGGCAGGAGAGACCCAGTACTTC,CASSQSSGQGAGETQYF
TRBV9,TRBD2,TRBJ2-3,TGTGCCAGCAGCGTAGTCGGTAGCGGGGAAACAGATACGCAGTATTTT,CASSVVGSGETDTQYF
TRBV5-5,TRBD2,TRBJ2-2,TGTGCCAGCAGCGGAACCGGGACTAGAGAGGGGGAGCTGTTTTTT,CASSGTGTREGELFF
TRBV30,TRBD2,TRBJ2-3,TGTGCCTGGAGTCCCGTAGCGGGGGGGTCCACAGATACGCAGTATTTT,CAWSPVAGGSTDTQYF
TRBV6-1,NA,TRBJ1-2,TGTGCCAGCAGTGAAGCGAGTCCAGCCAGGGGCCATGGCTACACCTTC,CASSEASPARGHGYTF
TRBV6-1,NA,TRBJ1-1,TGTGCCAGCAGCCGGAGCCTGGAGGACACTGAAGCTTTCTTT,CASSRSLEDTEAFF
TRBV6-5,NA,TRBJ1-3,TGTGCCAGCAGTAACAGGGTACCAGGAAACACCATATATTTT,CASSNRVPGNTIYF
TRBV7-9,NA,TRBJ2-1,TGTGCCAGCAGCCAAGATCGGCCGGGTGAGCAGTTCTTC,CASSQDRPGEQFF
TRBV10-1,NA,TRBJ2-5,TGCGCCAGCAGTGACCGGCGGGGGCCGAAAGAGACCCAGTACTTC,CASSDRRGPKETQYF
TRBV4-3,TRBD1,TRBJ1-4,TGCGCCAGCAGCCAAGATCTAGGGACAGGAGCAGCAACTAATGAAAAACTGTTTTTT,CASSQDLGTGAATNEKLFF
TRBV19,NA,TRBJ2-7,TGTGCCAGTAAGGCTCGGGTAGCCTACGAGCAGTACTTC,CASKARVAYEQYF
TRBV4-3,NA,TRBJ1-4,TGCGCCAGCAGCTTCAGTGCAACTAATGAAAAACTGTTTTTT,CASSFSATNEKLFF
TRBV30,NA,TRBJ1-2,TGTGCCTGGAGTCCCCCCGGGGTTTACTATGGCTACACCTTC,CAWSPPGVYYGYTF
TRBV2,TRBD1,TRBJ2-7,TGTGCCAGCAGTCCCGGGACAGGGGAAGTTCCCTACGAGCAGTACTTC,CASSPGTGEVPYEQYF
TRBV7-3,TRBD2,TRBJ2-1,TGTGCCAGCAGCTTACAGCGAGCGGGGAACAATGAGCAGTTCTTC,CASSLQRAGNNEQFF
TRBV5-6,NA,TRBJ1-4,TGTGCCAGCAGCTTGGACAGGGAAGAGAATGAAAAACTGTTTTTT,CASSLDREENEKLFF
TRBV27,NA,TRBJ2-3,TGTGCCAGCCGGGACTCGAACACAGATACGCAGTATTTT,CASRDSNTDTQYF
TRBV19,TRBD1,TRBJ2-6,TGTGCCAGTAGTATGGGGACAGCCGGGGCCAACGTCCTGACTTTC,CASSMGTAGANVLTF
TRBV5-1,TRBD2,TRBJ2-1,TGCGCCAGCAGCCGGGGGCTGGCGGGAGGCTCCGACAATGAGCAGTTCTTC,CASSRGLAGGSDNEQFF
TRBV5-6,NA,TRBJ2-2,TGTGCCAGCAGCTTGGGTACCGGGACATCCGATGCTAATACCGGGGAGCTGTTTTTT,CASSLGTGTSDANTGELFF
TRBV15,NA,TRBJ1-5,TGTGCCACCAGCAGAGATCTGGGCAGCTTCAATCAGCCCCAGCATTTT,CATSRDLGSFNQPQHF
TRBV9,TRBD1,TRBJ2-5,TGTGCCAGCAGCGTAGCTACGGGACAGGGGTGGGAGACCCAGTACTTC,CASSVATGQGWETQYF
TRBV28,NA,TRBJ1-1,TGTGCCAGCTCCCGGGGGGGGGACACTGAAGCTTTCTTT,CASSRGGDTEAFF
TRBV4-2,NA,TRBJ1-5,TGTGCCAGCAGCCAAGAAAGGGGGGGTCCGGTGGCCCAGCATTTT,CASSQERGGPVAQHF
TRBV4-2,NA,TRBJ2-1,TGTGCCAGCAGCCAAGCTTCTACCCTCTCCTACAATGAGCAGTTCTTC,CASSQASTLSYNEQFF
TRBV29-1,NA,TRBJ1-1,TGCAGCGTTGAAGCCCACGGCGGTTACACTGAAGATTTCTTT,CSVEAHGGYTEDFF
TRBV10-3,TRBD1,TRBJ1-6,TGTGCCATCAGCCGGACAGGGTCAAGCTCCTATAATTCACCCCTCCACTTT,CAISRTGSSSYNSPLHF
TRBV10-2,NA,TRBJ2-7,TGCGCCAGCAGTGACGGTGGTTACGAGCAGTACTTC,CASSDGGYEQYF
TRBV9,NA,TRBJ1-2,TGTGCCAGCAGCGTAGAACAGATACCCTATAACTATGGCTACACCTTC,CASSVEQIPYNYGYTF
TRBV6-1,NA,TRBJ2-1,TGTGCCAGCACCCTAATGACAGGCGGTGGCAATGAGCAGTTCTTC,CASTLMTGGGNEQFF
TRBV29-1,TRBD2,TRBJ2-5,TGCAGCGTTGAAGATTTAGCGGGAGGGGAGACCCAGTACTTC,CSVEDLAGGETQYF
TRBV6-5,TRBD2,TRBJ2-2,TGTGCCAGCAGTGGACTAGCGGGGAACACCGGGGAGCTGTTTTTT,CASSGLAGNTGELFF
TRBV2,NA,TRBJ1-1,TGTGCCAGCAGCGAACAGGGACTTGAAGCTTTCTTT,CASSEQGLEAFF
TRBV6-6,NA,TRBJ1-5,TGTGCCAGCAGCCAGGACTTAAATAGCAATCAGCCCCAGCATTTT,CASSQDLNSNQPQHF
TRBV29-1,NA,TRBJ2-3,TGCAGCGTTGAAGGCAGGCTTAGCACAGATACGCAGTATTTT,CSVEGRLSTDTQYF
TRBV5-1,TRBD1,TRBJ1-1,TGCGCCAGCAGCTTGGGGGGACAGCCTGAAGCTTTCTTT,CASSLGGQPEAFF
TRBV5-6,TRBD1,TRBJ1-2,TGTGCCAGCAGCTTTAGGGACAGTCGGTACTATGGCTACACCTTC,CASSFRDSRYYGYTF
TRBV5-1,TRBD1,TRBJ1-1,TGCGCCAGCAGCCTTAGACAGGGAACGAACACTGAAGCTTTCTTT,CASSLRQGTNTEAFF
TRBV29-1,TRBD1,TRBJ1-2,TGCAGCGTTCTGGAGAGGGGGCTGAGCTATGGCTACACCTTC,CSVLERGLSYGYTF
TRBV4-1,TRBD2,TRBJ2-4,TGCGCCAGCAGCCCTCCGGGGGGGGGTTACCTAGCCAAAAACATTCAGTACTTC,CASSPPGGGYLAKNIQYF
TRBV6-6,NA,TRBJ1-3,TGTGCCAGCAGCGAGACAGTTGTCGCTGGAAACACCATATATTTT,CASSETVVAGNTIYF
TRBV5-1,TRBD1,TRBJ2-1,TGCGCCAGCAGCTTGGGACCGGGACAGGGCGGGGCTGAGCAGTTCTTC,CASSLGPGQGGAEQFF
TRBV19,NA,TRBJ2-6,TGTGCCAGTAGCCCGTCCCTCTCTGGGGCCAACGTCCTGACTTTC,CASSPSLSGANVLTF
TRBV18,NA,TRBJ2-3,TGTGCCAGCTCACCATTACAGACGACAACGACAGATACGCAGTATTTT,CASSPLQTTTTDTQYF
TRBV5-1,NA,TRBJ2-3,TGCGCCAGCAGCTTGGTTGCGGGCAGCACAGATACGCAGTATTTT,CASSLVAGSTDTQYF
TRBV30,NA,TRBJ1-2,TGTGCCTGGGGTGTAAAAGGCGGGAATGGCTACACCTTC,CAWGVKGGNGYTF
TRBV18,NA,TRBJ1-1,TGTGCCAGCTCACGGCCGAACACTGAAGCTTTCTTT,CASSRPNTEAFF
TRBV29-1,NA,TRBJ1-1,TGCAGCGCCGGGGGGCCATCTGACAGAGATGACACTGAAGCTTTCTTT,CSAGGPSDRDDTEAFF